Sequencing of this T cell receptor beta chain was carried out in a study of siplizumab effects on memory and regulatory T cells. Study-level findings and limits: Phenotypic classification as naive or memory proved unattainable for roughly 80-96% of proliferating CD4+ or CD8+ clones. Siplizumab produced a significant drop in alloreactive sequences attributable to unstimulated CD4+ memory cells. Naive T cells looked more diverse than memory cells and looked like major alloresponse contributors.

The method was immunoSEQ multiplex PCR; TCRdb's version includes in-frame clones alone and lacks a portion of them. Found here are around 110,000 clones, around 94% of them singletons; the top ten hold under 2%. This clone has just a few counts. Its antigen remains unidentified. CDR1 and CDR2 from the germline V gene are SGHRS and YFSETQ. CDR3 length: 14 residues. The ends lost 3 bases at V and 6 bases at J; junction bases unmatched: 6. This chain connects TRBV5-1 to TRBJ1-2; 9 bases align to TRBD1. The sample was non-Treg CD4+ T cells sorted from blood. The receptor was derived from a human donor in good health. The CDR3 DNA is TGCGCCAGCAGCTCCGGGACAGGGAGGAATGGCTACACCTTC. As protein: CASSSGTGRNGYTF.